This TCR beta chain comes out of a study of shared clonotypes between healthy human individuals. Study-wide points: Few donors limited the genetic and exposure-history diversity represented.

About this clone itself: Its specificity is unknown.

The donors were adults (healthy and HIV-negative) with no recent acute infections or vaccinations. Per the germline V gene, CDR1 is SGHAT and CDR2 is FQNNGV. The CDR3 consists of 14 residues. V shed 1 base and J shed 2 bases, with 9 bases lying between them. Assay used: immunoSEQ multiplex PCR; TCRdb lists only in-frame clones, some missing. The data contain 400,000 to 600,000 clones, 90% to 96% of them singletons. This sequence was found in a woman aged 25 to 39 in good health. The chain recombines TRBV11-2 with TRBJ2-7; D gene ambiguous. The sequenced sample consisted of naive CD4+ T cells sorted from blood. Described subset: CD45RA+ positively selected. CDR3 loop: CASSLVWQTYEQYF. CDR3 in DNA: TGTGCCAGCAGCTTAGTGTGGCAAACCTACGAGCAGTACTTC.